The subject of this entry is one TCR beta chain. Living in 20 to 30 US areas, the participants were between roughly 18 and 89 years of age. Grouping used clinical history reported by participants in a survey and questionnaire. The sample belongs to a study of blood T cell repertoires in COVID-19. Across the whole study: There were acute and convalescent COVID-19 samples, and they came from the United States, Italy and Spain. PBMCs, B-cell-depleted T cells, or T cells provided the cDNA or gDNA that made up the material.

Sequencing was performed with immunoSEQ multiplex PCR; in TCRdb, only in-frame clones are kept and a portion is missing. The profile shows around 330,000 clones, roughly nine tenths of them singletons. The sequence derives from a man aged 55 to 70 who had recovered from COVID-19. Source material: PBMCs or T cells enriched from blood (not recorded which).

CDR3: CASSSQTGTGELFF. The CDR3 bases are TGTGCCAGCAGCTCGCAAACTGGCACCGGGGAGCTGTTTTTT. The chain carries TRBV5-4 and TRBJ2-2, with D unresolved. The V gene lost 3 bases and the J gene lost 4 bases, with 10 bases spanning the gap. Germline CDR1 is SGHNT and CDR2 is YYREEE (reference sequence). The CDR3 consists of 14 residues.